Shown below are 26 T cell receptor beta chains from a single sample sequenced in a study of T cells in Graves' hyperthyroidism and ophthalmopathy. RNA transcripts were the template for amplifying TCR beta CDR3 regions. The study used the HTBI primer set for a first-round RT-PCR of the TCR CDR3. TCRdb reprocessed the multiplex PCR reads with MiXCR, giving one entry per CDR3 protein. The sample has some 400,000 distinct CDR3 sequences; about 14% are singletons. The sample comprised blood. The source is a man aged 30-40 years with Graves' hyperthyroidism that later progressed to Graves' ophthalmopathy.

The CDR3 sequence: CASSLRWGNTEAFF. CDR3 DNA sequence: TGTGCCAGCAGTTTACGGTGGGGAAACACTGAAGCTTTCTTT. The chain has TRBV27 and TRBJ1-1; D not certain. Trimming removed 2 bases from V and 2 bases from J, with 9 bases in between. Germline lookup yields CDR1 MNHEY and CDR2 SMNVEV (reference sequence). The CDR3 has 14 residues.

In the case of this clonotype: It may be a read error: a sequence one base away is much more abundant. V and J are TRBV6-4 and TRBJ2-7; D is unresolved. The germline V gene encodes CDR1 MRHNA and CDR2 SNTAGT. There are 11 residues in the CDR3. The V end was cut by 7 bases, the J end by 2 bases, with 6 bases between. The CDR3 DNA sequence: TGTGCCAGCAACACCGCCTACGAGCAGTACTTC. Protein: CASNTAYEQYF.

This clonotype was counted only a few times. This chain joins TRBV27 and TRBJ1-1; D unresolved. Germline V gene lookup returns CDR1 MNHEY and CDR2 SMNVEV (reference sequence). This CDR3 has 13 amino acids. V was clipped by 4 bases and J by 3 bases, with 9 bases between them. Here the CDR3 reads CASSSHGDTEAFF. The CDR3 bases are TGTGCCAGCAGTTCCCACGGGGACACTGAAGCTTTCTTT.

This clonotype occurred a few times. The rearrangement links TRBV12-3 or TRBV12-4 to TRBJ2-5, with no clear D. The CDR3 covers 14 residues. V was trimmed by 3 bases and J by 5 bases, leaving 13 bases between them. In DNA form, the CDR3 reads TGTGCCAGCAGTTTGGTGGCTAGGACGGAGACCCAGTACTTC. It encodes CASSLVARTETQYF.

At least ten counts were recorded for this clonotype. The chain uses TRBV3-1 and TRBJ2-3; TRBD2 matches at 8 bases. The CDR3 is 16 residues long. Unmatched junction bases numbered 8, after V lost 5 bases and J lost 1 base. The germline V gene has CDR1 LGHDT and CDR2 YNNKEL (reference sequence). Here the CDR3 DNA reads TGTGCCAGCAGCAATATTACTAGCGGAGGCACAGATACGCAGTATTTT. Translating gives CASSNITSGGTDTQYF.

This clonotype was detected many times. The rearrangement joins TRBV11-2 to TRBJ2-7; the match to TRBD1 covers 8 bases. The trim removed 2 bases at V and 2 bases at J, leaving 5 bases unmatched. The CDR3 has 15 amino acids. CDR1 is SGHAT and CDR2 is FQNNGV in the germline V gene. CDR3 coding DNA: TGTGCCAGCAGCTTAAGACAGGGGATACCCTACGAGCAGTACTTC. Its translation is CASSLRQGIPYEQYF.

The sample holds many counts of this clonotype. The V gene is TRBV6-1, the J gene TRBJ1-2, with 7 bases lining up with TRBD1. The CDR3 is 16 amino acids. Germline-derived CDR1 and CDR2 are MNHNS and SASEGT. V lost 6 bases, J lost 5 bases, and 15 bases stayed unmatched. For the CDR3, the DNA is TGTGCCAGCAGCGAATTGGGTGGGACAGCGTTATATGGCTACACCTTC. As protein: CASSELGGTALYGYTF.

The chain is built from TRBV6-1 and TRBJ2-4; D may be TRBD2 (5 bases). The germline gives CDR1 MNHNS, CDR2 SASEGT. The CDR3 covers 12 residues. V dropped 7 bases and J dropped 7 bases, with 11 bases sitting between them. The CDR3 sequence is CASKWRKNIQYF. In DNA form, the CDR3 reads TGTGCCAGCAAGTGGAGGAAGAACATTCAGTACTTC.

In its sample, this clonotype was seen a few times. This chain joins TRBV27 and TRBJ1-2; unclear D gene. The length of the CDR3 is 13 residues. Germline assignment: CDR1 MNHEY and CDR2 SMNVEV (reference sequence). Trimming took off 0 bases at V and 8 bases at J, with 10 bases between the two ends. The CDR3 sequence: CASSLSRHWGYTF. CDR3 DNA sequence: TGTGCCAGCAGTTTATCGAGGCACTGGGGCTACACCTTC.

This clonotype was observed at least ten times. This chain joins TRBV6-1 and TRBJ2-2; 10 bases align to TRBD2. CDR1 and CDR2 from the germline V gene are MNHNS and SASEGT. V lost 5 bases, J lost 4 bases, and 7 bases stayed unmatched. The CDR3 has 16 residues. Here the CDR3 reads CASSSGLAWATGELFF. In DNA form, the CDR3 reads TGTGCCAGCAGTTCGGGACTAGCGTGGGCCACCGGGGAGCTGTTTTTT.

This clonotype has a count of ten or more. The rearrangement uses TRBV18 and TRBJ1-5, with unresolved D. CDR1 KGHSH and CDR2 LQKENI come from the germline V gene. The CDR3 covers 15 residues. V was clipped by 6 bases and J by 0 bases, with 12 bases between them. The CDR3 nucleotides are TGTGCCAGCTCCGATAGACATCTTAGCAATCAGCCCCAGCATTTT. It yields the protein CASSDRHLSNQPQHF. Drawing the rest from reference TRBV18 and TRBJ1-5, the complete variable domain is NAGVMQNPRHLVRRRGQEARLRCSPMKGHSHVYWYRQLPEEGLKFMVYLQKENIIDESGMPKERFSAEFPKEGPSILRIQQVVRGDSAAYFCASSDRHLSNQPQHFGDGTRLSIL.

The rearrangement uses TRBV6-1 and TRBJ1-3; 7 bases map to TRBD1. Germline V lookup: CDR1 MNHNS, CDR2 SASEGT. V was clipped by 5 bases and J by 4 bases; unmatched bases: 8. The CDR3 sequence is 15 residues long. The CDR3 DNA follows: TGTGCCAGCAGTCCATCCACAGGGGCCGGAAACACCATATATTTT. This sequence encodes CASSPSTGAGNTIYF.

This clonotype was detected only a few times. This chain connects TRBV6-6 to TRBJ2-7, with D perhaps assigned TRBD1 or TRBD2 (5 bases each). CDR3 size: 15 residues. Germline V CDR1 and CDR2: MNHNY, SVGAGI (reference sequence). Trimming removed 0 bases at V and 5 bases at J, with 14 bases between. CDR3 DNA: TGTGCCAGCAGTTACTCGAAGGCTAGCAGGGACGAGCAGTACTTC. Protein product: CASSYSKASRDEQYF.

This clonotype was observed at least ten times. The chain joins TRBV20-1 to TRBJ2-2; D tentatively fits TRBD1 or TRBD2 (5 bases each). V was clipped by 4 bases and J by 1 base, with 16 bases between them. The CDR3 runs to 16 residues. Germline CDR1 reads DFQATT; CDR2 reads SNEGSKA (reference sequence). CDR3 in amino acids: CSANTPGRQNTGELFF. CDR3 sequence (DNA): TGCAGTGCTAATACACCGGGACGACAGAACACCGGGGAGCTGTTTTTT.

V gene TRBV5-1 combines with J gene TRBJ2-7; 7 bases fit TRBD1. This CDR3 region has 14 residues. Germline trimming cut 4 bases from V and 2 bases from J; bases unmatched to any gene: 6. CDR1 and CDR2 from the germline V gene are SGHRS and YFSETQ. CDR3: CASSTGTVTYEQYF. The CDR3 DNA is TGCGCCAGCAGCACCGGGACAGTAACCTACGAGCAGTACTTC.

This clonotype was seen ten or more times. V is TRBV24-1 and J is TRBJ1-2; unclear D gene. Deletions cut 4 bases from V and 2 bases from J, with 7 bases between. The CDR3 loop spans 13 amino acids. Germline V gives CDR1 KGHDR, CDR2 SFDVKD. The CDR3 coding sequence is TGTGCCACCAGTGAAGGACTAAACTATGGCTACACCTTC. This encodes CATSEGLNYGYTF.

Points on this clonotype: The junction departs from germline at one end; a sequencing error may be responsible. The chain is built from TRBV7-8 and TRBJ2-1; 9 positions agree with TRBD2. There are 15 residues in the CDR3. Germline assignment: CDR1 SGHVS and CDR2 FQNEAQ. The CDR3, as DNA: TGTGCCAGCAACTTAGCGGGAGTGGGTTACAATGAGCAGTTCTTC. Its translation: CASNLAGVGYNEQFF.

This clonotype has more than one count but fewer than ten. CDR3 protein: CSARVNTAGGRWGTGELFF. The CDR3 DNA reads as TGCAGTGCTAGAGTTAATACGGCGGGGGGGCGGTGGGGCACCGGGGAGCTGTTTTTT. This sequence joins TRBV20-1 and TRBJ2-2, with TRBD2 identical over 9 bases. The germline V gene has CDR1 DFQATT and CDR2 SNEGSKA (reference sequence). Trimming cost V 1 base and J 4 bases; bases outside gene matches: 16. CDR3 length: 19 residues.

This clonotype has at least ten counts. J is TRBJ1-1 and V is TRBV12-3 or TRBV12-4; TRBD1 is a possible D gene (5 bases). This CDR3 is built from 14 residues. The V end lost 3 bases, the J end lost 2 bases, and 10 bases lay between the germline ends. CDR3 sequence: CASSFGGPNTEAFF. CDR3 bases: TGTGCCAGCAGTTTTGGGGGACCCAACACTGAAGCTTTCTTT.

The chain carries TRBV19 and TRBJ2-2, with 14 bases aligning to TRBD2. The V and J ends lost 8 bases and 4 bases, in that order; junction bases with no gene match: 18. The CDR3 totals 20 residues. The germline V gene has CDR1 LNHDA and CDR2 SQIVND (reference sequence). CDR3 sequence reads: CASGPGLAGGRLVVTGELFF. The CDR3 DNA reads TGTGCCAGTGGACCAGGACTAGCGGGGGGCCGGTTGGTTGTCACCGGGGAGCTGTTTTTT.

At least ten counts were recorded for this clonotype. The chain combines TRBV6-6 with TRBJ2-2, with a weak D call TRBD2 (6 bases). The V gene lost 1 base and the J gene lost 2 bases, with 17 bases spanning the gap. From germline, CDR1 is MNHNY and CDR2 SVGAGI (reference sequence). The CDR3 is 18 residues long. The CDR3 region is CASSYLGLDSANTGELFF. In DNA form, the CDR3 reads TGTGCCAGCAGTTACTTGGGACTTGACAGCGCAAACACCGGGGAGCTGTTTTTT.

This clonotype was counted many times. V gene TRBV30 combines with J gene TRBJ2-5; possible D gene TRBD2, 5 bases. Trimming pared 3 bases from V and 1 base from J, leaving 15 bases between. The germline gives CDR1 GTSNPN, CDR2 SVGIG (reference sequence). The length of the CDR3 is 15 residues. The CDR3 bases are TGTGCCTGGAGACTCATGGGGAGATTCCAAGAGACCCAGTACTTC. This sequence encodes CAWRLMGRFQETQYF.

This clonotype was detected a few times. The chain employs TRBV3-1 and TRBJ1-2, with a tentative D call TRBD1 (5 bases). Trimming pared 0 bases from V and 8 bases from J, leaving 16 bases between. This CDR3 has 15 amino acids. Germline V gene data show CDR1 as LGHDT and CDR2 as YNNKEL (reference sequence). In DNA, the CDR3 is TGTGCCAGCAGCCAAGATAGGTGGGACCCTAGGGGCTACACCTTC. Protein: CASSQDRWDPRGYTF.

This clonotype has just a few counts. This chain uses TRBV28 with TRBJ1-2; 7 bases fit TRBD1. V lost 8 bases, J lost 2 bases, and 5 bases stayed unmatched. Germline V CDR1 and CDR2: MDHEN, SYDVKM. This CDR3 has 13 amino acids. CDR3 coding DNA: TGTGCCAGCTGCTCGACAGGGAACTATGGCTACACCTTC. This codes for CASCSTGNYGYTF.

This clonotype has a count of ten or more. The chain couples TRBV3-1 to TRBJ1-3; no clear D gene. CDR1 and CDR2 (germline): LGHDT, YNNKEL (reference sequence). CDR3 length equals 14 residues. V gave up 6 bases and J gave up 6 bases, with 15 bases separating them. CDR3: CASSPEAGPNTIYF. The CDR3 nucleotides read TGTGCCAGCAGTCCGGAGGCGGGCCCAAACACCATATATTTT. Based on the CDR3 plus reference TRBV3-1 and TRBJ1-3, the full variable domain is DTAVSQTPKYLVTQMGNDKSIKCEQNLGHDTMYWYKQDSKKFLKIMFSYNNKELIINETVPNRFSPKSPDKAHLNLHINSLELGDSAVYFCASSPEAGPNTIYFGEGSWLTVV.

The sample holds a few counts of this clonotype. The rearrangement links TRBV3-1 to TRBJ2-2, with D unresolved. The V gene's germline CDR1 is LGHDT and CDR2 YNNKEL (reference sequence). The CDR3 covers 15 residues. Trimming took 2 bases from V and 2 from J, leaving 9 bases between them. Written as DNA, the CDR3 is TGTGCCAGCAGCCAAACCGGACGCAACACCGGGGAGCTGTTTTTT. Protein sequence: CASSQTGRNTGELFF.